Below, 2 T cell receptor beta chains from the same sample are listed, as sequenced in a study of OX40 agonist ivuxolimab in advanced cancers. TCRdb's table, derived via immunoSEQ multiplex PCR, lists solely in-frame clones and lacks some. The data show roughly 60,000 clones, with more than 85% seen just once and almost 4% held by the top ten. This specimen consisted of CD4+ or CD8+ T cells sorted from blood, obtained in a trial of the OX40 agonist ivuxolimab. The receptors here all came from an adult with an advanced solid tumor such as melanoma, head and neck, liver or kidney cancer.

The chain employs TRBV4-1 and TRBJ1-2, with 7 bases lining up with TRBD1. V gave up 5 bases and J gave up 6 bases; unmatched junction bases: 12. CDR1 and CDR2 (germline): MGHRA, YSYEKL. This CDR3 region has 15 residues. CDR3 protein: CASSSGGGGIDGYTF. In nucleotides, the CDR3 is TGCGCCAGCAGCAGCGGGGGAGGGGGCATCGATGGCTACACCTTC.

This CDR3 reads CASSYPAGREAFF. The CDR3 DNA follows: TGTGCCAGCAGTTACCCGGCAGGCCGTGAAGCTTTCTTT. The V call is TRBV6-5, the J call TRBJ1-1, with D hard to call. CDR3 length: 13 residues. Germline assignment: CDR1 MNHEY and CDR2 SVGAGI. V was clipped by 2 bases and J by 7 bases, with 11 bases between them.